The T cell receptor beta chain under discussion was sequenced for a study of blood T cell repertoires in COVID-19. Background on the study: Donors in the United States, Italy and Spain gave samples during acute or convalescent COVID-19. PBMCs, B-cell-depleted T cells, or T cells were the source of the cDNA or gDNA that made up the material.

The CDR3 sequence is 15 residues long. Per germline, CDR1 SGHNT and CDR2 YYREEE (reference sequence). V shed 4 bases and J 1 base; nucleotides not matched to a gene: 3. Details on this clone: This sample includes further DNA sequences coding for the same CDR3.

TCRdb's table, derived via immunoSEQ multiplex PCR, lists solely in-frame clones and lacks some. The table includes 350,000 to 500,000 clones, approximately 90% detected once. The rearrangement uses TRBV5-4 and TRBJ2-1; 9 bases are shared with TRBD2. The clonotype was recovered from a man aged 18-30 years with COVID-19, enrolled during active disease. Specimen: peripheral blood. For the CDR3, the DNA is TGTGCCAGCAGCCTTAGCGGGAGTTCCTACAATGAGCAGTTCTTC. This sequence encodes CASSLSGSSYNEQFF.